These 17 T cell receptor beta chains came from one sample sequenced in a study of blood T cell repertoires in COVID-19. TCRdb keeps only in-frame clones here, not all; method: immunoSEQ multiplex PCR. The sample consists of a few hundred thousand clones, approximately 77% of them appearing once. Sequencing used peripheral blood. These receptors were taken from an elderly woman with acute or convalescent COVID-19.

The V and J genes are TRBV21-1 and TRBJ1-4; the table's TRBD1 call for D was not verified on the DNA. TRBV21-1 counts as a pseudogene. The CDR3 spans 14 residues. DNA of the CDR3: TGTGCCAGCAGGGGGGCGAAAACTAATGAAAAACTGTTTTTT. Translation gives CASRGAKTNEKLFF.

This rearrangement joins TRBV6-5 to TRBJ1-5; D unresolved. Germline V lookup: CDR1 MNHEY, CDR2 SVGAGI. The CDR3 has 15 residues. V dropped 4 bases and J dropped 2 bases, with 12 bases sitting between them. The CDR3 here is CASSLTSSGNQPQHF. In nucleotides, the CDR3 is TGTGCCAGCAGTTTGACATCTTCGGGCAATCAGCCCCAGCATTTT.

V is TRBV18 and J is TRBJ1-6; 12 nucleotides align to TRBD1. CDR1 and CDR2 (germline): KGHSH, LQKENI. The ends lost 3 bases at V and 9 bases at J; junction bases unmatched: 9. This CDR3 is 17 amino acids long. The CDR3 DNA reads as TGTGCCAGCTCACCTCAGCCCGGGACAGGGGGCAGTTCACCCCTCCACTTT. As protein: CASSPQPGTGGSSPLHF. Variable domain in full (rest from reference TRBV18 and TRBJ1-6): NAGVMQNPRHLVRRRGQEARLRCSPMKGHSHVYWYRQLPEEGLKFMVYLQKENIIDESGMPKERFSAEFPKEGPSILRIQQVVRGDSAAYFCASSPQPGTGGSSPLHFGNGTRLTVT.

Points on this clone: This likely comes from a read error, as the CDR3 has no conserved phenylalanine or tryptophan at its end. The DNA is omitted, as the CDR3 cannot be located on it reliably, and the CDR3 follows TCRdb's listing. The chain couples TRBV12-3 or TRBV12-4 to TRBJ2-7; TRBD2, the table's D call, lacks a check against the DNA. The CDR3 comprises 11 residues, both ends counted. CDR3: CASSSARTSVL.

In its sample, this clone was seen a few times. This chain connects TRBV9 to TRBJ1-1, with D maybe TRBD1 (6 bases). This CDR3 comprises 12 residues. Germline loops: CDR1 SGDLS, CDR2 YYNGEE. Deletions cut 0 bases from V and 11 bases from J, with 11 bases between. The CDR3 region is CASSVVNDRAFF. The CDR3 nucleotides are TGTGCCAGCAGCGTAGTTAACGACAGGGCTTTCTTT.

The chain combines TRBV24-1 with TRBJ2-6; D remains unclear. The CDR3 runs to 13 residues. V was trimmed by 4 bases and J by 4 bases, leaving 4 bases between them. Germline CDR1 KGHDR, CDR2 SFDVKD. CDR3 loop: CATSEAGANVLTF. The CDR3 nucleotides are TGTGCCACCAGTGAAGCCGGGGCCAACGTCCTGACTTTC.

The CDR3 coding sequence is TGTGCCACCAGTGACCCGGGAGTGGGCGATACGCAGTATTTT. Translation gives CATSDPGVGDTQYF. The genes are TRBV24-1 and TRBJ2-3; maybe TRBD2 (6 bases). The germline V gene has CDR1 KGHDR and CDR2 SFDVKD. Trimming took 4 bases from V and 6 from J, leaving 13 bases between them. CDR3 size: 14 residues.

Comment on this clone: This sample includes further DNA sequences coding for the same CDR3. The rearrangement links TRBV18 to TRBJ1-2; TRBD1 matches at 9 bases. The CDR3 extends over 14 amino acids. The junction had 6 bases not matched to a gene; V was cut back by 6 bases and J by 4 bases. Germline lookup yields CDR1 KGHSH and CDR2 LQKENI. CDR3 amino acids: CASSPGQGGYGYTF. CDR3 coding DNA: TGTGCCAGCTCTCCGGGACAGGGTGGCTATGGCTACACCTTC.

The chain uses TRBV7-9 and TRBJ1-2; D might be TRBD1 (6 bases). V was clipped by 5 bases and J by 3 bases, with 19 bases between them. This CDR3 has 16 residues. Germline values: CDR1 SEHNR, CDR2 FQNEAQ (reference sequence). The CDR3 DNA reads TGTGCCAGCAGCCTGCTTAGCAGGGGCCCAGACTATGGCTACACCTTC. Residues: CASSLLSRGPDYGYTF. The full variable domain, completed using reference TRBV7-9 and TRBJ1-2, is DTGVSQNPRHKITKRGQNVTFRCDPISEHNRLYWYRQTLGQGPEFLTYFQNEAQLEKSRLLSDRFSAERPKGSFSTLEIQRTEQGDSAMYLCASSLLSRGPDYGYTFGSGTRLTVV.

CDR3 protein: CASSRSLQGDYGYTF. The CDR3 DNA sequence: TGTGCCAGCAGCCGCTCCTTACAGGGAGACTATGGCTACACCTTC. The rearrangement joins TRBV6-5 to TRBJ1-2, with a tentative D call TRBD1 (6 bases). This CDR3 is 15 amino acids long. The germline V gene encodes CDR1 MNHEY and CDR2 SVGAGI. V lost 6 bases to trimming and J lost 3 bases, with 17 bases between them.

The chain couples TRBV4-1 to TRBJ1-1; 7 nucleotides line up with TRBD1. Germline V gene sequence: CDR1 MGHRA, CDR2 YSYEKL. The length of the CDR3 is 14 residues. Trimming took 2 bases from V and 10 from J; bases not matched to a gene: 10. CDR3 protein: CASSQLQGHLGAFF. CDR3 coding DNA: TGCGCCAGCAGCCAACTACAGGGGCACCTTGGAGCTTTCTTT.

The genes are TRBV7-2 and TRBJ2-3; weak D call: TRBD1 (6 bases). There are 13 residues in the CDR3. The V end lost 2 bases, the J end lost 6 bases, and 9 bases lay between the germline ends. The germline CDR1 and CDR2 sequences are SGHTA and FQGNSA. The CDR3 sequence: CASSLYRVDTQYF. The CDR3 nucleotides read TGTGCCAGCAGCTTATACAGGGTGGATACGCAGTATTTT.

J is TRBJ1-5 and V is TRBV6-1; D is unclear. CDR1 MNHNS and CDR2 SASEGT come from the germline V gene. V lost 2 bases to trimming and J lost 5 bases, with 10 bases between them. This CDR3 region has 14 residues. The CDR3, as DNA: TGTGCCAGCAGTGAACGGGCGGGTCATCAGCCCCAGCATTTT. Translation gives CASSERAGHQPQHF.

V gene TRBV7-2 combines with J gene TRBJ2-5; perhaps TRBD1 as D (6 bases). The CDR3 covers 14 residues. Trimming stripped 5 bases from V and 2 bases from J, with 12 bases between. Looked up from germline, CDR1 is SGHTA and CDR2 is FQGNSA. Here the CDR3 DNA reads TGTGCCAGCAGCCATACAGGGTTGCAAGAGACCCAGTACTTC. It specifies CASSHTGLQETQYF.

J is TRBJ2-3 and V is TRBV7-2; 9 positions agree with TRBD1. CDR1 is SGHTA, CDR2 FQGNSA, per germline. The CDR3 covers 15 residues. V lost 3 bases, J lost 5 bases, and 6 bases stayed unmatched. The CDR3 sequence: CASSFRQGELDTQYF. CDR3 bases: TGTGCCAGCAGCTTCAGACAGGGGGAGTTAGATACGCAGTATTTT. Full variable domain (outside the CDR3, taken from reference TRBV7-2 and TRBJ2-3): GAGVSQSPSNKVTEKGKDVELRCDPISGHTALYWYRQSLGQGLEFLIYFQGNSAPDKSGLPSDRFSAERTGGSVSTLTIQRTQQEDSAVYLCASSFRQGELDTQYFGPGTRLTVL.

The chain is built from TRBV7-9 and TRBJ2-2; D is undetermined. Deletions cut 3 bases from V and 1 base from J, with 3 bases between. This CDR3 is built from 13 residues. Germline CDR1 is SEHNR and CDR2 is FQNEAQ (reference sequence). CDR3 nucleotide sequence: TGTGCCAGCAGCTTCAGGAACACCGGGGAGCTGTTTTTT. This encodes CASSFRNTGELFF.

The J gene is TRBJ1-6, the V gene TRBV14; D remains ambiguous. The V gene's germline CDR1 is SGHDN and CDR2 FVKESK. Between the trimmed V and J ends, which lost 1 base and 8 bases, there was a span of 9 bases. The CDR3 has 14 residues. The CDR3 DNA reads TGTGCCAGCAGCCAAGGGGCAGCCTATTCACCCCTCCACTTT. Translating it yields CASSQGAAYSPLHF.